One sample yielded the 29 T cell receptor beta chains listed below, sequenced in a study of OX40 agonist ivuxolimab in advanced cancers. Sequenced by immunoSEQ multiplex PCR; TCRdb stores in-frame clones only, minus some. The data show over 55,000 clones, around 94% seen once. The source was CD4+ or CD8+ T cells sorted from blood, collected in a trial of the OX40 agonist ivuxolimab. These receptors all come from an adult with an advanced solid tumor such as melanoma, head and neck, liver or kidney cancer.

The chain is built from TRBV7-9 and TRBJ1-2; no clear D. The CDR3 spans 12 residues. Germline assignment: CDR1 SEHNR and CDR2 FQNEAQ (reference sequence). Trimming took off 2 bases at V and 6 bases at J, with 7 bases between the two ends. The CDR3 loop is CASSLMGNGYTF. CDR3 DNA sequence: TGTGCCAGCAGCTTAATGGGTAATGGCTACACCTTC.

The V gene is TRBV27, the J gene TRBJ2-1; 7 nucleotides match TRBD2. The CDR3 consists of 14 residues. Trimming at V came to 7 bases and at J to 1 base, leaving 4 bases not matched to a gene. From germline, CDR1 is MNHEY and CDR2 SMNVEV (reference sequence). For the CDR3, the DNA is TGTGCCAGCACCCCGGGGGGATCCTACAATGAGCAGTTCTTC. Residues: CASTPGGSYNEQFF.

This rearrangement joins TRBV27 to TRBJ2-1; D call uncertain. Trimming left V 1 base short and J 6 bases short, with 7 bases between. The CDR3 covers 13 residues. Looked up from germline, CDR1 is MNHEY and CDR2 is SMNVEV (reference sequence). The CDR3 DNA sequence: TGTGCCAGCAGTTTATGGCTGGGCAATGAGCAGTTCTTC. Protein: CASSLWLGNEQFF.

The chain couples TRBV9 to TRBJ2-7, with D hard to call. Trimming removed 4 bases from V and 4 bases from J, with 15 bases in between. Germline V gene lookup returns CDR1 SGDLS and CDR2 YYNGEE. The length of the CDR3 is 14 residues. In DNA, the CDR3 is TGTGCCAGCAGCCCGGAATGGCGAGAATACGAGCAGTACTTC. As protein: CASSPEWREYEQYF.

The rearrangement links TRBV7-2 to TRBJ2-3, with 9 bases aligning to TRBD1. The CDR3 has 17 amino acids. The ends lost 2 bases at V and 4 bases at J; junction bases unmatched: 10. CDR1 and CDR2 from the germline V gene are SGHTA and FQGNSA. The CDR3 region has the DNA TGTGCCAGCAGCTTAATAGTCGGGACAGGGTTTGCAGATACGCAGTATTTT. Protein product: CASSLIVGTGFADTQYF.

The CDR3 sequence is CASSSQSGRGWNEQFF. The CDR3 DNA sequence: TGTGCCAGCAGCTCACAGAGCGGGAGGGGGTGGAATGAGCAGTTCTTC. The chain recombines TRBV9 with TRBJ2-1; 10 bases agree with TRBD2. The CDR3 loop spans 16 amino acids. Germline-derived CDR1 and CDR2 are SGDLS and YYNGEE. The V gene end was trimmed by 4 bases and the J gene end by 7 bases; junction bases not matched to a gene: 11.

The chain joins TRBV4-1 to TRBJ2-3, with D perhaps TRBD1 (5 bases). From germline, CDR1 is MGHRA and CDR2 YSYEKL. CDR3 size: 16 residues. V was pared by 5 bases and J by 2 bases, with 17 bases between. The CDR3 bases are TGCGCCAGCAGCTCTCGGGCAGGGATTGTCACAGATACGCAGTATTTT. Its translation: CASSSRAGIVTDTQYF.

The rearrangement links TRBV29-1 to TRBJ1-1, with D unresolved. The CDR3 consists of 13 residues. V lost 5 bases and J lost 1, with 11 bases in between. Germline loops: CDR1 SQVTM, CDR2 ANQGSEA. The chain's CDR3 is CSVKDGANTEAFF. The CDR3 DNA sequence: TGCAGCGTTAAGGATGGAGCGAACACTGAAGCTTTCTTT.

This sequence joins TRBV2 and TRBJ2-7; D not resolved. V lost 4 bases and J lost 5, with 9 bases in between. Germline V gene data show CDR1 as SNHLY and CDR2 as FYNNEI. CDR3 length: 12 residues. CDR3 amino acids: CASSAVGNEQYF. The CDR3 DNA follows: TGTGCCAGCAGTGCCGTAGGGAACGAGCAGTACTTC.

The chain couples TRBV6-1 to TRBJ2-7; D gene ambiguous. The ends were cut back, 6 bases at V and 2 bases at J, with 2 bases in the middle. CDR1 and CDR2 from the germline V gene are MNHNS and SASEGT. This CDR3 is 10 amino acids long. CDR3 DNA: TGTGCCAGCAGAGCCTACGAGCAGTACTTC. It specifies CASRAYEQYF.

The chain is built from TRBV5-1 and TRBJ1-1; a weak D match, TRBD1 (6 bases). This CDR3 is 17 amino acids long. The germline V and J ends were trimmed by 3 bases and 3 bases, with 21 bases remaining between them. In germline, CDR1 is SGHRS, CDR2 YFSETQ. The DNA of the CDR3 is TGCGCCAGCAGCTGGGGGCACATAATGGTTAGGGACACTGAAGCTTTCTTT. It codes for CASSWGHIMVRDTEAFF. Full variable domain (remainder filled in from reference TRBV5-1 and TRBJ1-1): KAGVTQTPRYLIKTRGQQVTLSCSPISGHRSVSWYQQTPGQGLQFLFEYFSETQRNKGNFPGRFSGRQFSNSRSEMNVSTLELGDSALYLCASSWGHIMVRDTEAFFGQGTRLTVV.

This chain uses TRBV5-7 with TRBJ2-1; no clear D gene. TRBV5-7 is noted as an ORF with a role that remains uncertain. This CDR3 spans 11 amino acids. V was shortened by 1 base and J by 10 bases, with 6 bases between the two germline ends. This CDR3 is CASSLPKEQFF. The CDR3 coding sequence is TGTGCCAGCAGCTTGCCCAAAGAGCAGTTCTTC.

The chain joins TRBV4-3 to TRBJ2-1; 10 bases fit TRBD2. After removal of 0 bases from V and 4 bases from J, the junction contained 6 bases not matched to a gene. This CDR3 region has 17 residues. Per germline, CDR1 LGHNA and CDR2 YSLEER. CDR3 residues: CASSQDRPSGSYNEQFF. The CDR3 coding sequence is TGCGCCAGCAGCCAAGACCGGCCTAGCGGGAGTTACAATGAGCAGTTCTTC.

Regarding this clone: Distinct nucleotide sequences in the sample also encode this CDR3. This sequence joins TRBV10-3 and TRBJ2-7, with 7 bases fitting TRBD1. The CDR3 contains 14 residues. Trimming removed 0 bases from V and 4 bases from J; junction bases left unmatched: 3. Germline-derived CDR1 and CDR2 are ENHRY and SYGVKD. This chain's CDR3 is CAISESTGRYEQYF. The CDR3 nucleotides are TGTGCCATCAGTGAGTCGACAGGGAGATACGAGCAGTACTTC.

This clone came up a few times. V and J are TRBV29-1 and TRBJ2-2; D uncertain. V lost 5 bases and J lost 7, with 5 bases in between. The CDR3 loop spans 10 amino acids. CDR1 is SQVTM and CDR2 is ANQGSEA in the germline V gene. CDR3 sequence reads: CSVHDGELFF. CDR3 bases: TGCAGCGTTCACGACGGGGAGCTGTTTTTT.

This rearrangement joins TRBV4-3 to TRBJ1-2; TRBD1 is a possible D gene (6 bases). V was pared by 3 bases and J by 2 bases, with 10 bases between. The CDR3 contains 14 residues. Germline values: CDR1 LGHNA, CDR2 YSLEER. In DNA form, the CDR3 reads TGCGCCAGCAGCCATACCACAGGGAACTATGGCTACACCTTC. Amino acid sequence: CASSHTTGNYGYTF.

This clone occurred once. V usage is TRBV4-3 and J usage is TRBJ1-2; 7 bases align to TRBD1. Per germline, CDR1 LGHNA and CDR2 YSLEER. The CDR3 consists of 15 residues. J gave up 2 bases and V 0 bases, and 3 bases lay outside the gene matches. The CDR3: CASSQELQGNYGYTF. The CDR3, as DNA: TGCGCCAGCAGCCAAGAATTACAGGGGAACTATGGCTACACCTTC.

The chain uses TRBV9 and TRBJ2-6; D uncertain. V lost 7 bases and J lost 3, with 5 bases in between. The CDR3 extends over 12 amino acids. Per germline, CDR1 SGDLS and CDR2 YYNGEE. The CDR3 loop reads CASHGGANVLTF. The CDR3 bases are TGTGCCAGCCATGGTGGGGCCAACGTCCTGACTTTC.

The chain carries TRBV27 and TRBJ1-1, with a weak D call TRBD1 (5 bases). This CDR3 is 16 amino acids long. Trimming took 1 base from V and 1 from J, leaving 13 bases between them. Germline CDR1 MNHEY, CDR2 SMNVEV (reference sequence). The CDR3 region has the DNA TGTGCCAGCAGTTTATATTTTCCCGGGACGAACACTGAAGCTTTCTTT. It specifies CASSLYFPGTNTEAFF.

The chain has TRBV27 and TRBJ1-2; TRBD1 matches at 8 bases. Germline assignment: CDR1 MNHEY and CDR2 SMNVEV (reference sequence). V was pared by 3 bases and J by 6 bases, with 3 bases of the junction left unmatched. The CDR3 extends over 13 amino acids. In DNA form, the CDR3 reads TGTGCCAGCAGTTTCTCAGGGGGCAATGGCTACACCTTC. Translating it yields CASSFSGGNGYTF.

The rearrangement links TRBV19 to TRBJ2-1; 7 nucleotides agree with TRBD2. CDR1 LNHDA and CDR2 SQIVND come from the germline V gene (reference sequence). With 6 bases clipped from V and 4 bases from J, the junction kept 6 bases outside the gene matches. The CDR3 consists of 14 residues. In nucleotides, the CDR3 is TGTGCCAGTAGCCACGGACTAGATTACAATGAGCAGTTCTTC. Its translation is CASSHGLDYNEQFF.

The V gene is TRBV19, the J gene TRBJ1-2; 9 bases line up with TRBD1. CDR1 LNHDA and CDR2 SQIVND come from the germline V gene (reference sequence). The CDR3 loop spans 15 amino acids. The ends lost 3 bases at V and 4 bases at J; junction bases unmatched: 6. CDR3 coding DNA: TGTGCCAGTAGTATCGGAGGACAGGGGACCTATGGCTACACCTTC. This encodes CASSIGGQGTYGYTF.

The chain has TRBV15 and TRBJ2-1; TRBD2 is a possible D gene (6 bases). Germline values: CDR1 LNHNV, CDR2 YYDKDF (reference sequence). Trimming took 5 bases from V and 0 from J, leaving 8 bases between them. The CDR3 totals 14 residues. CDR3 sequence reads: CATSVGGSYNEQFF. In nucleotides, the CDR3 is TGTGCCACCAGCGTCGGGGGCTCCTACAATGAGCAGTTCTTC.

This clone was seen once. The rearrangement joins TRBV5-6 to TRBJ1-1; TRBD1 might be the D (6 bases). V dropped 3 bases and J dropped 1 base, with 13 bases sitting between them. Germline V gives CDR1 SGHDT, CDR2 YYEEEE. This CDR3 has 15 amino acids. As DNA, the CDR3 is TGTGCCAGCAGCTCGGGACACATACCGAACACTGAAGCTTTCTTT. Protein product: CASSSGHIPNTEAFF.

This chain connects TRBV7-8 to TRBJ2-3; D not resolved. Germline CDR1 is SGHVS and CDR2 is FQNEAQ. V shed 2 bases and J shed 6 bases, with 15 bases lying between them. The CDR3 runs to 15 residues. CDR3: CASSLSRLGSDTQYF. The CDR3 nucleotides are TGTGCCAGCAGCTTAAGTAGGCTAGGCTCCGATACGCAGTATTTT.

Here the CDR3 reads CASSEAPIPGLALLQETQYF. CDR3 in DNA: TGTGCCAGCAGTGAAGCGCCCATTCCGGGACTAGCACTTTTACAAGAGACCCAGTACTTC. The chain combines TRBV6-1 with TRBJ2-5; 9 bases are shared with TRBD2. The CDR3 totals 20 residues. V lost 0 bases, J lost 2 bases, and 16 bases stayed unmatched. Germline V gene lookup returns CDR1 MNHNS and CDR2 SASEGT.

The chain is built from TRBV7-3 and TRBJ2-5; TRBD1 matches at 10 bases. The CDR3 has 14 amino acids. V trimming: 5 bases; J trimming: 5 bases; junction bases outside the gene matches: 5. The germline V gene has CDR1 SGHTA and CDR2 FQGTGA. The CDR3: CASSQWGQGETQYF. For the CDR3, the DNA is TGTGCCAGCAGCCAATGGGGACAGGGGGAGACCCAGTACTTC.

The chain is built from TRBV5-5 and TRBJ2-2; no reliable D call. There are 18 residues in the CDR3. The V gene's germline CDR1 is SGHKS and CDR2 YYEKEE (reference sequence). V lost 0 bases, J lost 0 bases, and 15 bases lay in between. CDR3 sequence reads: CASSLAPWKGTNTGELFF. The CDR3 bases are TGTGCCAGCAGCTTGGCCCCGTGGAAGGGTACGAACACCGGGGAGCTGTTTTTT.

CDR3: CASSIIGYNEQFF. The CDR3 DNA is TGTGCCAGTAGTATAATCGGATACAATGAGCAGTTCTTC. This chain joins TRBV19 and TRBJ2-1; D unresolved. The CDR3 contains 13 residues. The V end lost 2 bases, the J end lost 4 bases, and 6 bases lay between the germline ends. Germline CDR1 reads LNHDA; CDR2 reads SQIVND (reference sequence). Full variable domain (missing parts from reference TRBV19 and TRBJ2-1): DGGITQSPKYLFRKEGQNVTLSCEQNLNHDAMYWYRQDPGQGLRLIYYSQIVNDFQKGDIAEGYSVSREKKESFPLTVTSAQKNPTAFYLCASSIIGYNEQFFGPGTRLTVL.